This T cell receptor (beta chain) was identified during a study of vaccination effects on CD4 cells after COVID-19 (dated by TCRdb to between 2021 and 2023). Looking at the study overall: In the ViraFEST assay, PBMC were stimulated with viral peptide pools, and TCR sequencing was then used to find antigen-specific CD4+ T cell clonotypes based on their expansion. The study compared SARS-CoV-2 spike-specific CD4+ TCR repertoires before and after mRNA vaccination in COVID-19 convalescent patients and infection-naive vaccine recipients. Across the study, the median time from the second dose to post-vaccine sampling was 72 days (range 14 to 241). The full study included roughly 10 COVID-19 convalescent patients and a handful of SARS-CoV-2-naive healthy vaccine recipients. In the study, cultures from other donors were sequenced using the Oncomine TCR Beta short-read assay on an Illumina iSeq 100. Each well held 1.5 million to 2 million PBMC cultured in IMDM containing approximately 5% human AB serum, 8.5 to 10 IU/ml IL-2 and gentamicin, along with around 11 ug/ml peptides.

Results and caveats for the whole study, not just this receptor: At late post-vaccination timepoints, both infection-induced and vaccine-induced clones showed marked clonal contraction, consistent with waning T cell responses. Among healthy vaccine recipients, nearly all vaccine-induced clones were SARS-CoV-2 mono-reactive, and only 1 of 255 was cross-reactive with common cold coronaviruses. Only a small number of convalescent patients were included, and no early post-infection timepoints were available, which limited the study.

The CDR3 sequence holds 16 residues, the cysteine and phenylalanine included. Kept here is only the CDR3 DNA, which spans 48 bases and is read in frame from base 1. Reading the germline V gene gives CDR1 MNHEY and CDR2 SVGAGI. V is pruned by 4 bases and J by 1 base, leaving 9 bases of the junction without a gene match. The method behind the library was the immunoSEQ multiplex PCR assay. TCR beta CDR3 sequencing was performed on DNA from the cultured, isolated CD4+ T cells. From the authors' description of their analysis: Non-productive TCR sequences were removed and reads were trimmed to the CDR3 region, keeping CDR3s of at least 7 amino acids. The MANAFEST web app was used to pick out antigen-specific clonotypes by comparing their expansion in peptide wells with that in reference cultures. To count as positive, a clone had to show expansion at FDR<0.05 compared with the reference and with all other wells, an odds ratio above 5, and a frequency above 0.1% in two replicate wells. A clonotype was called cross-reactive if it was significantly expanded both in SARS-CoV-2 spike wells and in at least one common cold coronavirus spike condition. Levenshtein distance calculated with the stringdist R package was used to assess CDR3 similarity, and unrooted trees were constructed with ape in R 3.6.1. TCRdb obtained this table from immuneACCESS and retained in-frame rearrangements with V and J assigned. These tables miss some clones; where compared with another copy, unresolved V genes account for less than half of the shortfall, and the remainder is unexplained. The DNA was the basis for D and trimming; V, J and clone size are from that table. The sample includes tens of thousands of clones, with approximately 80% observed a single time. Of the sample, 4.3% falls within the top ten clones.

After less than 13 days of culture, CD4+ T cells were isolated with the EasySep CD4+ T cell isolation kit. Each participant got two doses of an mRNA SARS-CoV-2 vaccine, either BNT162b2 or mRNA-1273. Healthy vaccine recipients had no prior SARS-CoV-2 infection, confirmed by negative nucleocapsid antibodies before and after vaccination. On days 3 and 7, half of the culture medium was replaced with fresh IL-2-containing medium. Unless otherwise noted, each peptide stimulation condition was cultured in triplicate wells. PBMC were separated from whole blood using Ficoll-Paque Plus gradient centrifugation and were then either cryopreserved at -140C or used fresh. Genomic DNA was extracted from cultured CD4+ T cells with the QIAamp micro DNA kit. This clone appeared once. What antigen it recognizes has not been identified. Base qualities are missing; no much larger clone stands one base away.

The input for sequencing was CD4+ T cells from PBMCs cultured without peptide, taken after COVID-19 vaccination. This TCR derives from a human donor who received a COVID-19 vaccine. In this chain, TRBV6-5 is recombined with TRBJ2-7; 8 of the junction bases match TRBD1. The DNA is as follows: TGTGCCAGCAGTTCCCGGACAGGGAAGGGTTCCTACGAGCAGTACTTC. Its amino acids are CASSSRTGKGSYEQYF.